This T cell receptor (beta chain) was profiled in a study of CD8 T cells in Susac syndrome. The V gene lost 5 bases and the J gene lost 6 bases, with 13 bases spanning the gap. CDR3 size: 14 residues. This clonotype was counted between two and nine times. RNA totalling roughly 0.5 to 1 ug underwent reverse transcription with random hexamers. TCRdb reanalysed the immunoSEQ multiplex PCR reads using MiXCR and keeps one entry per CDR3 protein. The repertoire holds hundreds of thousands of distinct CDR3 sequences, 89% seen once, with approximately 0.18% in the top ten. FACS was used to enrich TEMRA cells, whereas the CD8+ and CD4+ T cells were obtained by negative isolation.

The material sequenced was CD8+ T cells from PBMCs. This sequence was found in a human donor with multiple sclerosis. The chain carries TRBV12-3 or TRBV12-4 and TRBJ2-2, with D tentatively TRBD2 (5 bases). The DNA for the CDR3 is TGTGCCAGCAGTCCCGGACTGGGAGCCGGGGAGCTGTTTTTT. Its translation is CASSPGLGAGELFF.